This T cell receptor beta chain was sequenced for a study of T cells in Graves' hyperthyroidism and ophthalmopathy. Study-level background: Blood from the periphery was taken at initial diagnosis, before any treatment.

A few counts support this clonotype. A much bigger clone sits one base away, suggesting this may be a read error. Deletions cut 1 base from V and 6 bases from J, with 4 bases between. The CDR3 loop spans 11 amino acids. Germline assignment: CDR1 SEHNR and CDR2 FQNEAQ (reference sequence). Absence of ophthalmopathy progression within 18 months defined stable Graves' hyperthyroidism. Patients having uncontrolled infection, another autoimmune disease, pregnancy or lactation were not included. Clinical symptoms, serum thyroxine, TRAb, thyroid ultrasound and orbital computed tomography established diagnosis. What was amplified from RNA transcripts were TCR beta CDR3 regions. With the HTBI primer set, the TCR CDR3 went through a first round of RT-PCR. TCRdb reprocessed the multiplex PCR reads with MiXCR, giving one entry per CDR3 protein. The sample lists approximately 420,000 distinct CDR3 sequences; just under 15% were seen once.

The material sequenced was blood. The sequence was obtained from a woman in her twenties or thirties with Graves' hyperthyroidism. This chain connects TRBV7-9 to TRBJ2-7; D not resolved. The CDR3 DNA is TGTGCCAGCAGCTTAGGAATCGAGCAGTACTTC. Amino acid sequence: CASSLGIEQYF.